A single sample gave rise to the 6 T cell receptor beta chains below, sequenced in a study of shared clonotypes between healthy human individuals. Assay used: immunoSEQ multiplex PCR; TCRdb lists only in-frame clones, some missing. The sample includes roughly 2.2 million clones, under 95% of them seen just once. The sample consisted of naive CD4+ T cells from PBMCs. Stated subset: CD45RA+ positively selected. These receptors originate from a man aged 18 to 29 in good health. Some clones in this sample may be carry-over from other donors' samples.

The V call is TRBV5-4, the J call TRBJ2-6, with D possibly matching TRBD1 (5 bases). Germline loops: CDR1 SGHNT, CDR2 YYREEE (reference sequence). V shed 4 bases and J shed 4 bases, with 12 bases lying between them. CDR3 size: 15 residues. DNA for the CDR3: TGTGCCAGCAGCCTCCGACAGACCGGGGCCAACGTCCTGACTTTC. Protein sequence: CASSLRQTGANVLTF.

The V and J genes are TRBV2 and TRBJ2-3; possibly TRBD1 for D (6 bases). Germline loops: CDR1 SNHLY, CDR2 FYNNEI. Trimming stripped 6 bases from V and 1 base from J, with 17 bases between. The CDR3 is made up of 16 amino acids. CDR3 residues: CASRQGLGAGTDTQYF. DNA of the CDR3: TGTGCCAGCAGGCAGGGTTTGGGGGCCGGCACAGATACGCAGTATTTT.

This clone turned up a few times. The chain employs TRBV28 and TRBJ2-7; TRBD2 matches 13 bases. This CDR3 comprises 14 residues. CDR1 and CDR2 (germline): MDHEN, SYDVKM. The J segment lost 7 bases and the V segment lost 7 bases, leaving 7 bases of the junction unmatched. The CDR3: CASNPTSGRLEQYF. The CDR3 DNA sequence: TGTGCCAGCAATCCGACTAGCGGGAGGTTAGAGCAGTACTTC.

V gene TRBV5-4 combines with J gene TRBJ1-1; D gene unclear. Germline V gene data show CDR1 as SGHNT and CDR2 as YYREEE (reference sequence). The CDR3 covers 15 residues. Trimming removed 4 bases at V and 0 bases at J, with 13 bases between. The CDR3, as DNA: TGTGCCAGCAGCCCCAACCGCCGCATGAACACTGAAGCTTTCTTT. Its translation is CASSPNRRMNTEAFF.

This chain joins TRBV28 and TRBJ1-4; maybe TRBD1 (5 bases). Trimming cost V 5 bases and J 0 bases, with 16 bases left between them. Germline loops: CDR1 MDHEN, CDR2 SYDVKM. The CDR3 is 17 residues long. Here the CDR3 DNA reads TGTGCCAGCAGTCCGAGGACATTACGGGCAACTAATGAAAAACTGTTTTTT. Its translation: CASSPRTLRATNEKLFF.

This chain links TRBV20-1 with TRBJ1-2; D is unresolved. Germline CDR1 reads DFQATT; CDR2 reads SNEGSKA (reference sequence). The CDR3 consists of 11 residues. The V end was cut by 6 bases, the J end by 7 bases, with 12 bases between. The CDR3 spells CSAPPAGGYTF. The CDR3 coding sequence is TGCAGTGCCCCCCCCGCGGGTGGCTACACCTTC.